This is a list of T cell receptor beta chains from one sample in a study of tumor-infiltrating lymphocytes in primary liver carcinoma. TCRdb analysed the multiplex PCR reads with MiXCR anew, one entry per CDR3 protein. The sample contains about 64,000 distinct CDR3 sequences, 71% of which appear only once. The sample taken for sequencing was liver tumor tissue from sampling region 4. The origin of the receptors is a man aged 35 to 55 with primary liver carcinoma and hepatitis B virus infection. CDR3s include the opening cysteine and the closing phenylalanine or tryptophan. Fields, in order: clone size, V gene, D gene, J gene, CDR3 DNA, CDR3 protein. D genes are given only for firm matches. Clone size is not always given. Where it is, it says once, few, many or a class for expanded clones.

abundance: once; v_gene: TRBV6-6; d_gene: -; j_gene: TRBJ2-1; CDR3nt: TGTGCCAGCAGTGCCCCGTTGGGGGCGTTGGTATCCAATGAGCAGTTCTTC; CDR3aa: CASSAPLGALVSNEQFF
abundance: once; v_gene: TRBV11-2; d_gene: -; j_gene: TRBJ2-1; CDR3nt: TGTGCCAGCAGCCCCCGGTGGGAAGGATTGGGTGAGCAGTTCTTC; CDR3aa: CASSPRWEGLGEQFF
abundance: many; v_gene: TRBV29-1; d_gene: -; j_gene: TRBJ2-1; CDR3nt: TGCAGCGTTCTGGTATCGTCCGGGCATGAGCAGTTCTTC; CDR3aa: CSVLVSSGHEQFF
abundance: -; v_gene: TRBV11-2; d_gene: TRBD2; j_gene: TRBJ2-7; CDR3nt: TGTGTCAGCAGCTTAGCGGGCGGGAGTCGCGACGAGCAGTACTTC; CDR3aa: CVSSLAGGSRDEQYF
abundance: few; v_gene: TRBV29-1; d_gene: TRBD2; j_gene: TRBJ2-5; CDR3nt: TGCAGCGTTGGGCATAGGGGAGGGGCCCAGTACTTC; CDR3aa: CSVGHRGGAQYF
abundance: -; v_gene: TRBV11-2; d_gene: -; j_gene: TRBJ2-3; CDR3nt: TGTGCCAGCAGCACACTACAGGGTCGGCCATATACGCAGTATTTT; CDR3aa: CASSTLQGRPYTQYF
abundance: many; v_gene: TRBV12-3/TRBV12-4; d_gene: -; j_gene: TRBJ2-3; CDR3nt: TGTGCCAGCAGTTTAGATTCCAGCGGGAGCACAGATACGCAGTATTTT; CDR3aa: CASSLDSSGSTDTQYF
abundance: -; v_gene: TRBV11-2; d_gene: -; j_gene: TRBJ2-1; CDR3nt: TGTGCAAGTAGCTTATACCGGCTAGCTAGTGAGCAGTTCTTT; CDR3aa: CASSLYRLASEQFF
abundance: -; v_gene: TRBV10-1; d_gene: TRBD2; j_gene: TRBJ2-1; CDR3nt: TGCGCCAGCAGTACCGTGACTAGCGGAGCGTACAATAAGCAGCTCTTC; CDR3aa: CASSTVTSGAYNKQLF
abundance: -; v_gene: TRBV11-2; d_gene: TRBD1; j_gene: TRBJ1-1; CDR3nt: TGTGCCAGTACTGGTGACAGGGTGGACACTGAAGCTTTCTTT; CDR3aa: CASTGDRVDTEAFF
abundance: -; v_gene: TRBV12-3/TRBV12-4; d_gene: TRBD2; j_gene: TRBJ2-4; CDR3nt: TGTGCCAACAAGGGAGCGGGAGAGGGAAACATTCAGTACTTC; CDR3aa: CANKGAGEGNIQYF
abundance: -; v_gene: TRBV10-1; d_gene: -; j_gene: TRBJ2-2; CDR3nt: TGCGTCAGCAGTGAGGCGGGGAGAGGGGCCGGGGAGCTGTTTTTT; CDR3aa: CVSSEAGRGAGELFF
abundance: -; v_gene: TRBV29-1; d_gene: -; j_gene: TRBJ1-3; CDR3nt: TGCAGCGTTGAATATAGTCGGGGGGTAGCAGGGAACATCATATATTTT; CDR3aa: CSVEYSRGVAGNIIYF
abundance: many; v_gene: TRBV11-1; d_gene: -; j_gene: TRBJ2-2; CDR3nt: TGTGACAGCAGCTATACAGGACCTTTCTCCGGGGAGCTGTTTTTT; CDR3aa: CDSSYTGPFSGELFF
abundance: -; v_gene: TRBV6-6; d_gene: -; j_gene: TRBJ1-6; CDR3nt: TGTGCCAGCACCCACATAGGGAGAAGATCACCCCTCCACTTT; CDR3aa: CASTHIGRRSPLHF
abundance: -; v_gene: TRBV6-1; d_gene: -; j_gene: TRBJ2-7; CDR3nt: TGTGCCAGCAGTATAGGATTCTACGAGCAGAACTTC; CDR3aa: CASSIGFYEQNF